Below, 4 T cell receptor beta chains from the same sample are listed, as sequenced in a study of T cells in Graves' hyperthyroidism and ophthalmopathy. Amplification of TCR beta CDR3 regions used RNA as the template. The TCR CDR3 was amplified in a first-round RT-PCR using the HTBI primer set. One entry per CDR3 protein, called by TCRdb with MiXCR from the multiplex PCR reads. The sample gives around 190,000 distinct CDR3 sequences, around 16% of which show up once; roughly 49% is in the top ten. The sample taken for sequencing was blood. All receptors come from a woman aged 45 to 65 with Graves' hyperthyroidism.

This clonotype was counted between two and nine times. The chain uses TRBV19 and TRBJ2-7, with D hard to call. This CDR3 has 15 amino acids. CDR1 is LNHDA, CDR2 SQIVND, per germline (reference sequence). Trimming stripped 3 bases from V and 2 bases from J, with 14 bases between. DNA for the CDR3: TGTGCCAGTAGTATGGCCCTGCCACCCCCCTACGAGCAGTACTTC. This encodes CASSMALPPPYEQYF.

This clonotype was counted many times. The J gene is TRBJ1-1, the V gene TRBV2; 9 bases map to TRBD1. CDR3 length: 14 residues. Trimming cost V 8 bases and J 0 bases; bases outside gene matches: 4. The germline CDR1 and CDR2 sequences are SNHLY and FYNNEI. CDR3 DNA: TGTGCCAGCGGGGACAGGGTATTGAACACTGAAGCTTTCTTT. This translates into CASGDRVLNTEAFF.

This clonotype has at least ten counts. The CDR3 DNA reads as TGTGCCAGCAGCTCATACAGGCCGGGCTATGGCTACACCTTC. Translated: CASSSYRPGYGYTF. The J gene is TRBJ1-2, the V gene TRBV11-2; tentative D call: TRBD1 (5 bases). CDR1 is SGHAT and CDR2 is FQNNGV in the germline V gene. The CDR3 has 14 residues. Trimming stripped 4 bases from V and 4 bases from J, with 13 bases between.

The J gene is TRBJ2-2, the V gene TRBV6-4; D gene unclear. Germline V gene lookup returns CDR1 MRHNA and CDR2 SNTAGT. V was pared by 4 bases and J by 4 bases, with 10 bases between. The CDR3 runs 14 residues. CDR3 loop: CASSVQSGTGELFF. The DNA for the CDR3 is TGTGCCAGCAGTGTGCAGTCGGGCACCGGGGAGCTGTTTTTT.